This paragraph covers one TCR beta chain sequence. What it recognizes is unknown. The sample comes from a study of OX40 agonist ivuxolimab in advanced cancers. About the research overall: There were three patients with partial responses, one having hepatocellular carcinoma and two cutaneous melanoma.

Clones were sequenced by immunoSEQ multiplex PCR, and TCRdb holds only the in-frame ones, with some missing. The sample carries about 50,000 clones, less than 85% recorded once. General observations from the study: Circulating CD4+ and CD8+ T cells showed clonal expansion by week 6 at 0.1 to 3.0 mg/kg.

The sequence derives from an adult with an advanced solid tumor such as melanoma, head and neck, liver or kidney cancer. The sample here was CD4+ or CD8+ T cells sorted from blood, taken in a trial of the OX40 agonist ivuxolimab.

DNA for the CDR3: TGTGCCAGCAGCCAGGAACTCTCCGCCGGGGAGCTGTTTTTT. It codes for CASSQELSAGELFF. This rearrangement joins TRBV7-2 to TRBJ2-2; D ambiguous. V shed 5 bases and J shed 6 bases, with 13 bases lying between them. CDR3 size: 14 residues. Germline V gene lookup returns CDR1 SGHTA and CDR2 FQGNSA.